These 23 T cell receptor beta chains were all obtained from the same sample, sequenced in a study of T cell changes during pregnancy in multiple sclerosis. Repertoires were generated with immunoSEQ multiplex PCR, while TCRdb's copy carries only in-frame clones and drops some. This sample yields about 66,000 clones, of which around nine tenths are seen a single time; approximately 5% belongs to the top ten. The specimen was CD8+ T cells from peripheral blood mononuclear cells, collected before pregnancy. The receptors shown here come from a female donor with multiple sclerosis, enrolled in a pregnancy study.

The chain recombines TRBV5-6 with TRBJ1-2; 7 bases are a match to TRBD1. Germline CDR1 SGHDT, CDR2 YYEEEE. J lost 3 bases, V lost 4 bases, and 6 bases had no gene match. The CDR3 runs to 14 residues. In nucleotides, the CDR3 is TGTGCCAGCAGCCCGGGACAGTCCCACTATGGCTACACCTTC. The encoded protein is CASSPGQSHYGYTF. Full variable domain (missing parts from reference TRBV5-6 and TRBJ1-2): DAGVTQSPTHLIKTRGQQVTLRCSPKSGHDTVSWYQQALGQGPQFIFQYYEEEERQRGNFPDRFSGHQFPNYSSELNVNALLLGDSALYLCASSPGQSHYGYTFGSGTRLTVV.

V is TRBV15 and J is TRBJ1-4; D unclear. Germline-derived CDR1 and CDR2 are LNHNV and YYDKDF (reference sequence). Trimming removed 1 base from V and 0 bases from J, with 12 bases in between. This CDR3 has 17 amino acids. CDR3 in amino acids: CATSRAVGEATNEKLFF. In nucleotides, the CDR3 is TGTGCCACCAGCAGAGCGGTTGGAGAGGCAACTAATGAAAAACTGTTTTTT. Based on the CDR3 plus reference TRBV15 and TRBJ1-4, the full variable domain is DAMVIQNPRYQVTQFGKPVTLSCSQTLNHNVMYWYQQKSSQAPKLLFHYYDKDFNNEADTPDNFQSRRPNTSFCFLDIRSPGLGDTAMYLCATSRAVGEATNEKLFFGSGTQLSVL.

The chain combines TRBV15 with TRBJ2-7; 9 positions agree with TRBD1. With V trimmed by 5 bases and J by 2 bases, 7 bases remained unmatched. This CDR3 is 15 amino acids long. CDR1 is LNHNV and CDR2 is YYDKDF in the germline V gene (reference sequence). CDR3 nucleotides: TGTGCCACCAGCCACGGGACAGGGTTGGCCTACGAGCAGTACTTC. Translating gives CATSHGTGLAYEQYF.

This chain connects TRBV5-1 to TRBJ1-5, with D uncertain. The V end was cut by 0 bases, the J end by 5 bases, with 21 bases between. Germline V lookup: CDR1 SGHRS, CDR2 YFSETQ. The CDR3 spans 18 residues. The CDR3 DNA sequence: TGCGCCAGCAGCTTGGAAGGTTCGGTCTCTAGCAGCGATCAGCCCCAGCATTTT. Encoded protein: CASSLEGSVSSSDQPQHF.

The rearrangement links TRBV27 to TRBJ1-1; D perhaps matches TRBD1 (5 bases). There are 13 residues in the CDR3. The V and J ends lost 10 bases and 4 bases respectively, with 16 bases between them. Germline V gene lookup returns CDR1 MNHEY and CDR2 SMNVEV (reference sequence). The CDR3 coding sequence is TGTGCCACCGTACCGGGGGGGAGCACTGAAGCTTTCTTT. This codes for CATVPGGSTEAFF.

The J gene is TRBJ2-2, the V gene TRBV10-3; 10 bases map to TRBD2. The junction had 12 bases not matched to a gene; V was cut back by 4 bases and J by 4 bases. Per the germline V gene, CDR1 is ENHRY and CDR2 is SYGVKD. There are 18 residues in the CDR3. The CDR3 DNA is TGTGCCATCAGTGGGGTAGCGGGGGGAAGTTCTAGCACCGGGGAGCTGTTTTTT. It specifies CAISGVAGGSSSTGELFF.

This chain links TRBV7-9 with TRBJ2-1, with 8 positions matching TRBD2. The germline CDR1 and CDR2 sequences are SEHNR and FQNEAQ (reference sequence). V gave up 5 bases and J gave up 4 bases; unmatched junction bases: 1. The CDR3 has 13 amino acids. CDR3 in amino acids: CASSRGGYNEQFF. In DNA form, the CDR3 reads TGTGCCAGCAGCCGGGGGGGGTACAATGAGCAGTTCTTC.

This clone was counted a single time. This chain joins TRBV11-2 and TRBJ1-1; possibly TRBD1 for D (6 bases). The CDR3 spans 14 residues. Germline values: CDR1 SGHAT, CDR2 FQNNGV. Trimming stripped 3 bases from V and 7 bases from J, with 15 bases between. The CDR3 DNA reads as TGTGCCAGCAGCTTGGGGGCCCGTGCGTTTGAAGCTTTCTTT. As protein: CASSLGARAFEAFF.

The rearrangement joins TRBV19 to TRBJ1-2; 7 nucleotides agree with TRBD1. The CDR3 spans 19 residues. Germline V gene sequence: CDR1 LNHDA, CDR2 SQIVND (reference sequence). V was clipped by 4 bases and J by 3 bases; unmatched bases: 20. The CDR3 DNA is TGTGCCAGTAGTACCCTGACAACAGGGGAGGCATTTGGTGACTATGGCTACACCTTC. Protein sequence: CASSTLTTGEAFGDYGYTF.

This clone occurred a few times. The J gene is TRBJ2-7, the V gene TRBV7-9, with unresolved D. This CDR3 comprises 15 residues. The ends were cut back, 5 bases at V and 2 bases at J, with 16 bases in the middle. Germline values: CDR1 SEHNR, CDR2 FQNEAQ (reference sequence). DNA for the CDR3: TGTGCCAGCAGCCTAACCGGGTCCCAAACCTACGAGCAGTACTTC. Translated, it gives CASSLTGSQTYEQYF.

The CDR3 nucleotides read TGTGCCAGCAGTACTACAGGGACCCCTAATTCACCCCTCCACTTT. Translated: CASSTTGTPNSPLHF. The chain carries TRBV6-5 and TRBJ1-6; tentatively, D is TRBD1 (6 bases). The CDR3 has 15 residues. V lost 5 bases, J lost 6 bases, and 14 bases lay in between. Germline lookup yields CDR1 MNHEY and CDR2 SVGAGI.

The genes are TRBV14 and TRBJ2-1; D ambiguous. Looked up from germline, CDR1 is SGHDN and CDR2 is FVKESK. The CDR3 covers 12 residues. V shed 4 bases and J shed 7 bases, with 8 bases lying between them. DNA for the CDR3: TGTGCCAGCAGCCTCTATACGAATGAGCAGTTCTTC. As protein: CASSLYTNEQFF.

This chain links TRBV4-1 with TRBJ1-5; D gene uncertain. CDR1 and CDR2 from the germline V gene are MGHRA and YSYEKL. This CDR3 spans 14 amino acids. Trimming left V 0 bases short and J 6 bases short, with 9 bases between. Written as DNA, the CDR3 is TGCGCCAGCAGCCAAGATCTAAGTGCTCAGCCCCAGCATTTT. As protein: CASSQDLSAQPQHF.

The chain links TRBV15 to TRBJ2-3; 10 bases are shared with TRBD1. The V and J ends lost 6 bases and 0 bases, in that order; junction bases with no gene match: 3. CDR3 size: 15 residues. Germline V CDR1 and CDR2: LNHNV, YYDKDF (reference sequence). CDR3 residues: CATRRDRGSTDTQYF. DNA of the CDR3: TGTGCCACCAGGCGGGACAGGGGAAGCACAGATACGCAGTATTTT.

This sequence joins TRBV9 and TRBJ1-2, with D possibly being TRBD1 (5 bases). This CDR3 contains 16 residues. With 1 base removed from V and 9 bases from J, the gap between germline ends came to 22 bases. Germline V lookup: CDR1 SGDLS, CDR2 YYNGEE. DNA for the CDR3: TGTGCCAGCAGCGTATGGGACGGAGAGGCGGGAAAGAGCTACACCTTC. Encoded protein: CASSVWDGEAGKSYTF.

This chain uses TRBV13 with TRBJ2-4, with 9 bases that match TRBD1. The CDR3 sequence is 16 residues long. Trimming removed 5 bases from V and 0 bases from J; junction bases left unmatched: 5. The germline gives CDR1 PRHDT, CDR2 FYEKMQ (reference sequence). CDR3 sequence: CASSQGTGLAKNIQYF. The CDR3 DNA sequence: TGTGCCAGCAGCCAAGGGACAGGGTTAGCCAAAAACATTCAGTACTTC.

The V and J genes are TRBV6-5 and TRBJ2-3, with a tentative D call TRBD2 (6 bases). The CDR3 sequence is 16 residues long. The germline gives CDR1 MNHEY, CDR2 SVGAGI. V was shortened by 2 bases and J by 10 bases, with 22 bases between the two germline ends. The CDR3 DNA is TGTGCCAGCAGTTACCTCGGAGCGGGCCCTGCGGAGGCGCAGTATTTT. Amino acids: CASSYLGAGPAEAQYF.

The V gene is TRBV11-2, the J gene TRBJ2-2; D is possibly TRBD1 (5 bases). Deletions cut 2 bases from V and 5 bases from J, with 6 bases between. This CDR3 spans 13 amino acids. CDR1 is SGHAT and CDR2 is FQNNGV in the germline V gene. Written as DNA, the CDR3 is TGTGCCAGCAGCTTACAGGGAACCGGGGAGCTGTTTTTT. Its translation is CASSLQGTGELFF.

The genes are TRBV2 and TRBJ2-5; D may be TRBD1 (6 bases). The V end lost 1 base, the J end lost 1 base, and 10 bases lay between the germline ends. Germline CDR1 and CDR2: SNHLY and FYNNEI. CDR3 length: 15 amino acids. CDR3 DNA: TGTGCCAGCAGTGAAGGCCGGACAGCCCAAGAGACCCAGTACTTC. Protein sequence: CASSEGRTAQETQYF.

The chain links TRBV27 to TRBJ2-7, with 8 bases matching TRBD2. The length of the CDR3 is 14 residues. The germline V gene has CDR1 MNHEY and CDR2 SMNVEV (reference sequence). J was trimmed by 6 bases and V by 3 bases; bases with no gene match: 7. CDR3 bases: TGTGCCAGCAGTTTCTTTACTAGCGGACTCGAGCAGTACTTC. Protein: CASSFFTSGLEQYF.

The V call is TRBV29-1, the J call TRBJ2-7; a weak D match, TRBD2 (6 bases). V was pared by 0 bases and J by 6 bases, with 12 bases between. The CDR3 totals 13 residues. Looked up from germline, CDR1 is SQVTM and CDR2 is ANQGSEA. CDR3 region: CSVEDPRRGEQYF. The CDR3 DNA follows: TGCAGCGTTGAAGATCCGAGGAGGGGCGAGCAGTACTTC.

The CDR3 DNA reads TGCGCCAGCAGCCAGGACGGGAGCTCCTACGAGCAGTACTTC. It translates to CASSQDGSSYEQYF. The genes are TRBV5-1 and TRBJ2-7; perhaps TRBD2 as D (6 bases). This CDR3 region has 14 residues. Germline V gives CDR1 SGHRS, CDR2 YFSETQ. The V end was cut by 4 bases, the J end by 0 bases, with 11 bases between.

V is TRBV14 and J is TRBJ1-2; possible D gene TRBD1, 5 bases. The CDR3 sequence is 15 residues long. Trimming cost V 4 bases and J 5 bases, with 17 bases left between them. Germline-derived CDR1 and CDR2 are SGHDN and FVKESK. The CDR3 DNA follows: TGTGCCAGCAGCCCAAGTCAAGGGGAATGGTATGGCTACACCTTC. Amino acid sequence: CASSPSQGEWYGYTF.